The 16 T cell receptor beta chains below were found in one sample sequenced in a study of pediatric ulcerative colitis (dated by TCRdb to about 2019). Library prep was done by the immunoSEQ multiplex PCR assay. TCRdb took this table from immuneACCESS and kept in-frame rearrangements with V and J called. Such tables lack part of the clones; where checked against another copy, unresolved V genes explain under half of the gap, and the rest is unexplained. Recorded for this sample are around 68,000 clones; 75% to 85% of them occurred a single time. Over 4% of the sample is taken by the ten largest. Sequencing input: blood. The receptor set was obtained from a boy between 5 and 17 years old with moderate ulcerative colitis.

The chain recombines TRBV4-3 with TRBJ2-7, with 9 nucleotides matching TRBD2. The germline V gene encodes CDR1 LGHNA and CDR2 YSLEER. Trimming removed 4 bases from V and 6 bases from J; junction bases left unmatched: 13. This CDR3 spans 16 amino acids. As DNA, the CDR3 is TGCGCCAGCAGCCGAGTAACTGGGGCGGGAGGGTCCGAGCAGTACTTC. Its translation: CASSRVTGAGGSEQYF.

CDR3 nucleotides: TGCGCCAGCAGCCAAGTGGCTAGCGGGAGCTACGAGCAGTACTTC. It yields the protein CASSQVASGSYEQYF. This rearrangement joins TRBV4-1 to TRBJ2-7; TRBD2 matches 10 bases. V was clipped by 1 base and J by 3 bases; unmatched bases: 3. The germline V gene encodes CDR1 MGHRA and CDR2 YSYEKL. This CDR3 region has 15 residues.

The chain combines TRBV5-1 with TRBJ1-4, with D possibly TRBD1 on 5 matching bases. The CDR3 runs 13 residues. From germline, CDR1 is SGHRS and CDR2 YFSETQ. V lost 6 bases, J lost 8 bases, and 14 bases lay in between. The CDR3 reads CASKSGLEEKLFF. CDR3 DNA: TGCGCCAGCAAATCAGGGTTGGAGGAAAAACTGTTTTTT.

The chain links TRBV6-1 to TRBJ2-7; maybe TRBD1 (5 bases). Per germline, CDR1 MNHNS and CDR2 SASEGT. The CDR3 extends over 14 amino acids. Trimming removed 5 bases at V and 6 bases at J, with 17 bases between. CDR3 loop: CASSSAVGVAEQYF. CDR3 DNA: TGTGCCAGCAGTTCTGCGGTAGGGGTGGCCGAGCAGTACTTC.

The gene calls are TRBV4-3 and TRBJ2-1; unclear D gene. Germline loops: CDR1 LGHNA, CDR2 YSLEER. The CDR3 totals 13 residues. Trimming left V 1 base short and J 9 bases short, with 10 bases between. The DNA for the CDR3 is TGCGCCAGCAGCCAAGTGTCAGCACCTGAGCAGTTCTTC. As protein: CASSQVSAPEQFF.

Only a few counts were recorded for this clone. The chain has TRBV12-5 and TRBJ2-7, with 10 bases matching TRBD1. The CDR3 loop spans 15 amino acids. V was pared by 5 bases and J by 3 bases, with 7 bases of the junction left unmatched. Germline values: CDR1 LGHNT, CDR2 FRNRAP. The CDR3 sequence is CASGPDRGLNYEQYF. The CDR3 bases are TGTGCTAGTGGTCCCGACAGGGGGCTGAACTACGAGCAGTACTTC.

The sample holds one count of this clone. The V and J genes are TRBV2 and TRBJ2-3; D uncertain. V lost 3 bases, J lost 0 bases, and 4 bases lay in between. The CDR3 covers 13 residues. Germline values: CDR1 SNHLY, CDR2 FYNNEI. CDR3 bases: TGTGCCAGCAGTGAGGCTAGCACAGATACGCAGTATTTT. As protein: CASSEASTDTQYF.

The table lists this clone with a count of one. As DNA, the CDR3 is TGTGCCAGCAGCCTCCCTCTGGGGGGGGCGGTAAGTAATGAGCAGTTCTTC. Its translation: CASSLPLGGAVSNEQFF. The chain has TRBV7-8 and TRBJ2-1, with D possibly being TRBD2 (7 bases). Germline values: CDR1 SGHVS, CDR2 FQNEAQ. The V gene lost 5 bases and the J gene lost 7 bases, with 24 bases spanning the gap. This CDR3 is built from 17 residues. The full variable domain, with the rest looked up from reference TRBV7-8 and TRBJ2-1, is GAGVSQSPRYKVAKRGQDVALRCDPISGHVSLFWYQQALGQGPEFLTYFQNEAQLDKSGLPSDRFFAERPEGSVSTLKIQRTQQEDSAVYLCASSLPLGGAVSNEQFFGPGTRLTVL.

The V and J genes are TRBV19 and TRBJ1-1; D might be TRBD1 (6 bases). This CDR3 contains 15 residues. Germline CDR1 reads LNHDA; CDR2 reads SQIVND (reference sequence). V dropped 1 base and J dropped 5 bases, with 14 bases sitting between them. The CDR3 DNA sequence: TGTGCCAGTAGTATAGTAGGGCAAGGGGGGACTGAAGCTTTCTTT. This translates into CASSIVGQGGTEAFF.

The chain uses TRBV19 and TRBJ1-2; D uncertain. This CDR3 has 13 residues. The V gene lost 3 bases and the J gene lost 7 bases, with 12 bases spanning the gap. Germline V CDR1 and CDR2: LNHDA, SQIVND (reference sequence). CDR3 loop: CASSIPLGPGYTF. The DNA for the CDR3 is TGTGCCAGTAGTATTCCTTTAGGGCCTGGCTACACCTTC.

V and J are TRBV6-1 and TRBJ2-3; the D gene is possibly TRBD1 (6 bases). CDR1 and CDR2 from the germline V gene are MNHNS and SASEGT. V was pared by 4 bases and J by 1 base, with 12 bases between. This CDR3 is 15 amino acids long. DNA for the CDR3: TGTGCCAGCAGTGTAGCAGGGGCGCGCACAGATACGCAGTATTTT. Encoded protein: CASSVAGARTDTQYF.

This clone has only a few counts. The CDR3 loop is CASKAGGNTEAFF. CDR3 sequence (DNA): TGTGCCAGCAAGGCAGGGGGGAACACTGAAGCTTTCTTT. The chain recombines TRBV7-3 with TRBJ1-1; 7 bases fit TRBD1. Per germline, CDR1 SGHTA and CDR2 FQGTGA. This CDR3 has 13 amino acids. The junction had 3 bases not matched to a gene; V was cut back by 7 bases and J by 1 base. Full variable domain (remainder filled in from reference TRBV7-3 and TRBJ1-1): GAGVSQTPSNKVTEKGKYVELRCDPISGHTALYWYRQSLGQGPEFLIYFQGTGAADDSGLPNDRFFAVRPEGSVSTLKIQRTERGDSAVYLCASKAGGNTEAFFGQGTRLTVV.

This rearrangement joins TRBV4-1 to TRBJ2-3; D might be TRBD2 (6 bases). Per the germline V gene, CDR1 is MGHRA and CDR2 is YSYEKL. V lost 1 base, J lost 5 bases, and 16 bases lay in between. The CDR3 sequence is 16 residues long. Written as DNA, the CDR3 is TGCGCCAGCAGCCAAGCCTGGGGCGGGACGGGAGATACGCAGTATTTT. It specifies CASSQAWGGTGDTQYF.

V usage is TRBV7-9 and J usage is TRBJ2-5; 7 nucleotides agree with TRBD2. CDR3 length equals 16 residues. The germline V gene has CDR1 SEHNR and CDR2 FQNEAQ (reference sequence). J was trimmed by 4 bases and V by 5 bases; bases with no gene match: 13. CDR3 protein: CASSLPWGEGGETQYF. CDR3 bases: TGTGCCAGCAGCCTACCTTGGGGGGAGGGAGGAGAGACCCAGTACTTC.

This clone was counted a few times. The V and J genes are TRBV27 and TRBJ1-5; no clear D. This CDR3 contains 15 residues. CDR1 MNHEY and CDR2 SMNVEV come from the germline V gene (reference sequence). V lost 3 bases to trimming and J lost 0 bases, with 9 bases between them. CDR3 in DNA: TGTGCCAGCAGTTTGTACCTCTCTAGCAATCAGCCCCAGCATTTT. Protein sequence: CASSLYLSSNQPQHF.

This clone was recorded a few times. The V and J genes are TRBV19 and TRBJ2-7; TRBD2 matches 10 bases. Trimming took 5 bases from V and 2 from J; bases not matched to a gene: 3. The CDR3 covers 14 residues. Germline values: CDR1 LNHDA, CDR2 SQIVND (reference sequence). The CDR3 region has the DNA TGTGCCAGTAGTGGAAGCGGGAGGGCCTACGAGCAGTACTTC. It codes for CASSGSGRAYEQYF.